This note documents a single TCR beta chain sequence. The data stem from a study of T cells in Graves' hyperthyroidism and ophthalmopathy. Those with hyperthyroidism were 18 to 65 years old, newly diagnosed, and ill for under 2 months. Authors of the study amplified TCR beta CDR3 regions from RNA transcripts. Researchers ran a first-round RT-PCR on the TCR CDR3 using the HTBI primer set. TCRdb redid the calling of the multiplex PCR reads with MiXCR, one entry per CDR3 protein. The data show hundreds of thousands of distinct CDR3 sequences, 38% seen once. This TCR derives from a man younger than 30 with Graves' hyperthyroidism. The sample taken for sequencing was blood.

The CDR3 sequence is CAITNTGARTTGELFF. As DNA, the CDR3 is TGTGCCATCACCAATACAGGGGCCAGAACCACCGGGGAGCTGTTTTTT. The rearrangement uses TRBV10-3 and TRBJ2-2; TRBD1 aligns across 7 bases. The length of the CDR3 is 16 residues. Germline V gene sequence: CDR1 ENHRY, CDR2 SYGVKD. Trimming at V came to 7 bases and at J to 4 bases, leaving 12 bases not matched to a gene.